What follows describes a single T cell receptor beta chain. Its antigen is unidentified. This CDR3 spans 17 amino acids. Germline lookup yields CDR1 MDHEN and CDR2 SYDVKM. With 3 bases clipped from V and 3 bases from J, the junction kept 9 bases outside the gene matches. Measured with immunoSEQ multiplex PCR; TCRdb has only the in-frame clones, and not every one. The sample consists of roughly 76,000 clones, around 90% of them appearing once. The data are from a study of OX40 agonist ivuxolimab in advanced cancers. Whole-study results and caveats: There were also nonresponders showing low normalized T-cell clonal expansion. Both CD4+ and CD8+ T cell populations in blood had undergone clonal expansion by week 6 at 0.1 to 3.0 mg/kg. No determination was made of the antigen specificity of the expanded peripheral T cells. Partly responding patients at 0.1-3.0 mg/kg showed some of the smallest clonal expansion.

This chain uses TRBV28 with TRBJ2-5; 11 bases match TRBD2. This TCR derives from an adult with an advanced solid tumor such as melanoma, head and neck, liver or kidney cancer. The source was CD4+ or CD8+ T cells sorted from blood, collected in a trial of the OX40 agonist ivuxolimab. The CDR3 DNA sequence: TGTGCCAGCAGTTTCACCTTTAGCGGGAGGGAAAAAGAGACCCAGTACTTC. Protein product: CASSFTFSGREKETQYF. The full variable domain, with the rest looked up from reference TRBV28 and TRBJ2-5, is DVKVTQSSRYLVKRTGEKVFLECVQDMDHENMFWYRQDPGLGLRLIYFSYDVKMKEKGDIPEGYSVSREKKERFSLILESASTNQTSMYLCASSFTFSGREKETQYFGPGTRLLVL.